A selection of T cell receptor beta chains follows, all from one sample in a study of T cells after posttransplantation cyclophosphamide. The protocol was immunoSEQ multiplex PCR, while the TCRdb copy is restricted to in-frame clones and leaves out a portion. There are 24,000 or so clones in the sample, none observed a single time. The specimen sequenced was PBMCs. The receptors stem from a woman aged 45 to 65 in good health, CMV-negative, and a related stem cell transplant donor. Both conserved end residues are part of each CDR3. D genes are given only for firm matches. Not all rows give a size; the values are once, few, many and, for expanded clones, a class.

CDR3 protein: CASSQDPDSGYTF; CDR3 DNA: TGCGCCAGCAGCCAAGATCCGGACAGTGGCTACACCTTC; D gene: .; V gene: TRBV4-3; clone size: many; J gene: TRBJ1-2
CDR3 protein: CASRGRDRVVEAFF; CDR3 DNA: TGTGCCAGCAGGGGACGGGACAGGGTGGTTGAAGCTTTCTTT; D gene: TRBD1; V gene: TRBV6-1; clone size: few; J gene: TRBJ1-1
CDR3 protein: CASSQAGLANYEQYF; CDR3 DNA: TGCGCCAGCAGCCAAGCGGGACTAGCCAACTACGAGCAGTACTTC; D gene: TRBD2; V gene: TRBV4-1; clone size: many; J gene: TRBJ2-7
CDR3 protein: CASSLIGGEQYF; CDR3 DNA: TGTGCCAGCAGCTTAATCGGGGGCGAGCAGTACTTC; D gene: .; V gene: TRBV7-3; clone size: many; J gene: TRBJ2-7
CDR3 protein: CASTTMGTGPDTQYF; CDR3 DNA: TGTGCCAGCACTACCATGGGGACAGGGCCAGATACGCAGTATTTT; D gene: TRBD1; V gene: TRBV5-5; clone size: many; J gene: TRBJ2-3
CDR3 protein: CASREVAGIKHEQFF; CDR3 DNA: TGTGCCAGCAGGGAAGTAGCGGGAATTAAACATGAGCAGTTCTTC; D gene: TRBD2; V gene: TRBV2; clone size: many; J gene: TRBJ2-1
CDR3 protein: CAWNQPGAGGYNEQFF; CDR3 DNA: TGTGCCTGGAATCAACCTGGAGCAGGGGGGTACAATGAGCAGTTCTTC; D gene: .; V gene: TRBV30; clone size: few; J gene: TRBJ2-1
CDR3 protein: CAISESGTDYEKLFF; CDR3 DNA: TGTGCCATCAGTGAGTCGGGGACAGATTATGAAAAACTGTTTTTT; D gene: TRBD1; V gene: TRBV10-3; clone size: many; J gene: TRBJ1-4
CDR3 protein: CASSLQDTTGGAEQYF; CDR3 DNA: TGTGCCAGCAGCTTACAAGACACTACAGGGGGCGCCGAGCAGTACTTC; D gene: TRBD1; V gene: TRBV7-9; clone size: many; J gene: TRBJ2-7
CDR3 protein: CASRNVYGSSYEQYF; CDR3 DNA: TGTGCCAGCAGAAACGTATACGGGAGCTCCTACGAGCAGTACTTC; D gene: .; V gene: TRBV27; clone size: many; J gene: TRBJ2-7
CDR3 protein: CASSRRLDPNAGEQYF; CDR3 DNA: TGCGCCAGCAGCCGCCGATTAGACCCAAATGCGGGTGAGCAGTACTTC; D gene: .; V gene: TRBV5-1; clone size: many; J gene: TRBJ2-7
CDR3 protein: CASSPLYEQYF; CDR3 DNA: TGTGCCAGCAGTCCACTCTACGAGCAGTACTTC; D gene: .; V gene: TRBV6-6; clone size: many; J gene: TRBJ2-7
CDR3 protein: CASSLGFQGADGYTF; CDR3 DNA: TGTGCCAGCAGCTTAGGGTTCCAGGGGGCCGATGGCTACACCTTC; D gene: TRBD1; V gene: TRBV7-2; clone size: many; J gene: TRBJ1-2
CDR3 protein: CASSVLPQGAQETQYF; CDR3 DNA: TGTGCCAGCAGCGTCCTCCCCCAGGGGGCCCAAGAGACCCAGTACTTC; D gene: TRBD1; V gene: TRBV9; clone size: many; J gene: TRBJ2-5
CDR3 protein: CAISESQGADTQYF; CDR3 DNA: TGTGCCATCAGTGAGTCCCAGGGGGCAGATACGCAGTATTTT; D gene: TRBD1; V gene: TRBV10-3; clone size: many; J gene: TRBJ2-3
CDR3 protein: CATSRGDRGGYEQYF; CDR3 DNA: TGTGCCACCAGCAGGGGGGACAGGGGTGGCTACGAGCAGTACTTC; D gene: TRBD1; V gene: TRBV15; clone size: many; J gene: TRBJ2-7
CDR3 protein: CASSYDRESGYTF; CDR3 DNA: TGTGCCAGCAGTTATGACAGGGAGTCTGGCTACACCTTC; D gene: TRBD1; V gene: TRBV6-1; clone size: .; J gene: TRBJ1-2
CDR3 protein: CASSVGGRGSEQYF; CDR3 DNA: TGTGCCAGCAGCGTAGGGGGAAGAGGGTCCGAGCAGTACTTC; D gene: .; V gene: TRBV9; clone size: .; J gene: TRBJ2-7
CDR3 protein: CASSLGATGVSGNTIYF; CDR3 DNA: TGTGCCAGCAGCTTGGGGGCGACGGGGGTCTCCGGAAACACCATATATTTT; D gene: .; V gene: TRBV5-6; clone size: many; J gene: TRBJ1-3
CDR3 protein: CASSPNGGLPSSGNTIYF; CDR3 DNA: TGTGCCAGCAGTCCGAACGGGGGACTGCCGAGCTCTGGAAACACCATATATTTT; D gene: .; V gene: TRBV2; clone size: many; J gene: TRBJ1-3
CDR3 protein: CASSISQLAPTDTQYF; CDR3 DNA: TGTGCCAGCAGCATCTCCCAGCTAGCTCCCACAGATACGCAGTATTTT; D gene: .; V gene: TRBV27; clone size: many; J gene: TRBJ2-3
CDR3 protein: CASSLVSIGQVHQPQHF; CDR3 DNA: TGTGCCAGCAGTTTAGTTTCCATCGGACAGGTTCATCAGCCCCAGCATTTT; D gene: TRBD1; V gene: TRBV27; clone size: many; J gene: TRBJ1-5
CDR3 protein: CASSFNSDLVTEAFF; CDR3 DNA: TGTGCCAGCAGCTTTAATTCCGACTTGGTCACTGAAGCTTTCTTT; D gene: .; V gene: TRBV5-5; clone size: many; J gene: TRBJ1-1
CDR3 protein: CASSRDSYEQYF; CDR3 DNA: TGTGCCAGTAGCAGGGACAGCTACGAGCAGTACTTC; D gene: TRBD1; V gene: TRBV19; clone size: many; J gene: TRBJ2-7
CDR3 protein: CASRSTGGRRGYTF; CDR3 DNA: TGTGCCAGCAGATCCACAGGGGGCAGACGTGGCTACACCTTC; D gene: TRBD1; V gene: TRBV6-5; clone size: many; J gene: TRBJ1-2
CDR3 protein: CASSENRDTNTQYF; CDR3 DNA: TGTGCCAGCAGTGAAAATAGGGACACAAATACGCAGTATTTT; D gene: .; V gene: TRBV2; clone size: many; J gene: TRBJ2-3
CDR3 protein: CASSQPGYTSYEQYF; CDR3 DNA: TGTGCCAGCAGTCAGCCGGGTTACACATCCTACGAGCAGTACTTC; D gene: .; V gene: TRBV28; clone size: many; J gene: TRBJ2-7
CDR3 protein: CASSLGQLDGGYTF; CDR3 DNA: TGTGCCAGCAGCCTGGGACAGCTGGACGGTGGCTACACCTTC; D gene: TRBD1; V gene: TRBV2; clone size: many; J gene: TRBJ1-2
CDR3 protein: CASILRDRGTEAFF; CDR3 DNA: TGTGCCAGCATCCTCCGGGACAGGGGCACTGAAGCTTTCTTT; D gene: TRBD1; V gene: TRBV5-5; clone size: many; J gene: TRBJ1-1
CDR3 protein: CAITPEQGKTTGNTIYF; CDR3 DNA: TGTGCCATCACCCCCGAGCAGGGGAAAACGACTGGAAACACCATATATTTT; D gene: .; V gene: TRBV10-3; clone size: many; J gene: TRBJ1-3
CDR3 protein: CASSLRSEYNYGYTF; CDR3 DNA: TGTGCCAGCAGCTTACGCTCAGAATACAACTATGGCTACACCTTC; D gene: .; V gene: TRBV7-2; clone size: many; J gene: TRBJ1-2
CDR3 protein: CASSLRVSYTEAFF; CDR3 DNA: TGTGCCAGCAGTCTCAGGGTGTCGTACACTGAAGCTTTCTTT; D gene: .; V gene: TRBV28; clone size: many; J gene: TRBJ1-1
CDR3 protein: CAWSVRTGVTDTQYF; CDR3 DNA: TGTGCCTGGAGTGTACGGACAGGGGTAACAGATACGCAGTATTTT; D gene: TRBD1; V gene: TRBV30; clone size: many; J gene: TRBJ2-3